This T cell receptor beta chain appears in the sequencing data of a study of vaccination and CD4 T cells after COVID-19. About the research overall: Overlapping SARS-CoV-2, HCoV-NL63, HCoV-OC43 and HCoV-229E spike peptides stimulated the cells. Culture controls were given either a CEFX pool, an HIV-1 Nef pool, or no peptide.

The treatment is: roughly 10-day PBMC culture with coronavirus spike peptide pools or control peptides (ViraFEST assay). Antigen-specific T cell expansion with peptide pools preceded TCR sequencing in the ViraFEST approach. With fresh IL-2 medium, half the medium was replaced on days 3 and 7. Oncomine TCR Beta short-read sequencing was applied to DNA from cultured CD4+ T cells. One entry per CDR3 protein results from TCRdb running MiXCR on the PCR reads. The sample lists approximately 10,000 distinct CDR3 sequences, around 60% occurring once. This clonotype was counted between two and nine times. What it recognizes is unknown. The V gene's germline CDR1 is MDHEN and CDR2 SYDVKM. CDR3 length: 11 amino acids. V lost 6 bases to trimming and J lost 6 bases, with 6 bases between them.

The clonotype originates from a human donor with COVID-19. The sequencing used cultured CD4+ T cells from blood, collected after SARS-CoV-2 vaccination. V is TRBV28 and J is TRBJ2-1; no reliable D call. Written as DNA, the CDR3 is TGTGCCAGCAGCCTGGCCAATGAGCAGTTCTTC. Translation: CASSLANEQFF.